The 2 T cell receptor beta chains below were found in one sample sequenced in a study of blood T cell repertoires in COVID-19. Using immunoSEQ multiplex PCR, the repertoire was profiled, and TCRdb retains in-frame clones only, with some absent. Among tens of thousands of clones listed, about nine tenths were seen once. Sequencing was carried out using peripheral blood. The source is a human donor in a cohort sampled during active COVID-19.

This clone was seen a handful of times. The genes are TRBV4-2 and TRBJ2-2; unclear D gene. This CDR3 spans 17 amino acids. Per the germline V gene, CDR1 is LGHNA and CDR2 is YNFKEQ. Trimming pared 0 bases from V and 0 bases from J, leaving 11 bases between. CDR3 nucleotides: TGTGCCAGCAGCCAAGATAGTTGGTCGACGAACACCGGGGAGCTGTTTTTT. Protein: CASSQDSWSTNTGELFF.

This clone showed up just a few times. The chain carries TRBV18 and TRBJ1-2; a possible D gene is TRBD1 (6 bases). The CDR3 is 14 residues long. In germline, CDR1 is KGHSH, CDR2 LQKENI. Trimming left V 2 bases short and J 5 bases short, with 12 bases between. The CDR3 coding sequence is TGTGCCAGCTCACCAAGACAGGTAAGGTATGGCTACACCTTC. This gives the protein CASSPRQVRYGYTF.